The 31 T cell receptor beta chains given below trace back to one sample, sequenced in a study of T cell repertoires in cytomegalovirus infection (dated by TCRdb to between 2018 and 2021). The sequencer was an Illumina HiSeq 1500. TCRdb reran the public reads through fastp at Q25 and MiXCR, keeping productive beta chains. Rows are combined by CDR3 protein, so each entry shows the most common genes and DNA. This sample lists about 530,000 distinct CDR3 sequences; 26% were detected once. The ten largest clones add up to around 14% of the sample. The sample taken for sequencing was PBMCs. The receptors originated from a human donor in good health (CMV status not recorded). Some clones in this sample may be carry-over from other donors' samples.

This clonotype has only a few counts. This chain uses TRBV20-1 with TRBJ2-1; 7 bases fit TRBD2. The V gene end was trimmed by 6 bases and the J gene end by 3 bases; junction bases not matched to a gene: 8. The CDR3 contains 14 residues. Germline CDR1 reads DFQATT; CDR2 reads SNEGSKA (reference sequence). Here the CDR3 reads CSAPGLADYNEQFF. The CDR3 DNA is TGCAGTGCCCCGGGGCTAGCGGACTACAATGAGCAGTTCTTC.

The chain couples TRBV25-1 to TRBJ2-5, with 14 bases identical to TRBD2. CDR3 length equals 19 residues. The trim removed 1 base at V and 5 bases at J, leaving 12 bases unmatched. Germline CDR1 and CDR2: MGHDK and SYGVNS. CDR3 sequence reads: CASSELAPTSGGGGETQYF. The CDR3 DNA is TGTGCCAGCAGTGAATTGGCCCCGACTAGCGGGGGGGGTGGGGAGACCCAGTACTTC.

The chain carries TRBV12-5 and TRBJ2-3, with TRBD2 matching 10 bases. The CDR3 length is 17 residues. V lost 6 bases, J lost 1 base, and 10 bases stayed unmatched. The V gene's germline CDR1 is LGHNT and CDR2 FRNRAP. The CDR3 spells CASGLGLASLRTDTQYF. The DNA for the CDR3 is TGTGCTAGTGGCCTGGGACTAGCGAGTCTCCGCACAGATACGCAGTATTTT. Full variable domain (rest looked up from reference TRBV12-5 and TRBJ2-3): DARVTQTPRHKVTEMGQEVTMRCQPILGHNTVFWYRQTMMQGLELLAYFRNRAPLDDSGMPKDRFSAEMPDATLATLKIQPSEPRDSAVYFCASGLGLASLRTDTQYFGPGTRLTVL.

This chain connects TRBV7-6 to TRBJ1-1; a possible D gene is TRBD1 (5 bases). This CDR3 has 15 residues. Germline CDR1 SGHVS, CDR2 FNYEAQ. V shed 6 bases and J shed 1 base, with 15 bases lying between them. This chain's CDR3 is CASRLGGTRNTEAFF. The CDR3 DNA reads as TGTGCCAGCAGGCTGGGGGGGACGAGGAACACTGAAGCTTTCTTT.

This clonotype was detected a few times. The chain employs TRBV20-1 and TRBJ2-5, with D uncertain. The CDR3 is 15 residues long. V was pared by 0 bases and J by 0 bases, with 11 bases between. Looked up from germline, CDR1 is DFQATT and CDR2 is SNEGSKA (reference sequence). DNA for the CDR3: TGCAGTGCTAGAGAAGTCAGAGACTACCAAGAGACCCAGTACTTC. Protein: CSAREVRDYQETQYF.

This clonotype came up once. The V call is TRBV20-1, the J call TRBJ1-5, with 8 bases that match TRBD1. Per germline, CDR1 DFQATT and CDR2 SNEGSKA (reference sequence). The trim removed 3 bases at V and 2 bases at J, leaving 3 bases unmatched. This CDR3 has 14 residues. CDR3 nucleotide sequence: TGCAGTGCTAGGGACAGGGTTGGCAATCAGCCCCAGCATTTT. It translates to CSARDRVGNQPQHF.

This clonotype was detected only a few times. The V call is TRBV7-2, the J call TRBJ2-5; D is unresolved. V was shortened by 0 bases and J by 4 bases, with 6 bases between the two germline ends. CDR1 and CDR2 (germline): SGHTA, FQGNSA. The CDR3 loop spans 13 amino acids. The CDR3 reads CASSLAKTETQYF. CDR3 bases: TGTGCCAGCAGCTTAGCCAAAACAGAGACCCAGTACTTC.

For the CDR3, the DNA is TGTGCCAGCAGTTTAAGGCTAGCCAAAAACATTCAGTACTTC. This codes for CASSLRLAKNIQYF. The rearrangement uses TRBV12-3 or TRBV12-4 and TRBJ2-4; D unresolved. Trimming took 2 bases from V and 0 from J, leaving 5 bases between them. CDR3 length equals 14 residues.

The J gene is TRBJ2-5, the V gene TRBV24-1; 12 positions match TRBD2. CDR3 size: 15 residues. J was trimmed by 0 bases and V by 9 bases; bases with no gene match: 4. The germline V gene encodes CDR1 KGHDR and CDR2 SFDVKD. The CDR3 sequence is CATAGTSGYQETQYF. The CDR3 nucleotides read TGTGCCACCGCCGGGACTAGCGGGTACCAAGAGACCCAGTACTTC.

This clonotype was counted between two and nine times. As DNA, the CDR3 is TGTGCCAGCAGATCCGGCGGGAGTCCAGATACGCAGTATTTT. Protein product: CASRSGGSPDTQYF. The J gene is TRBJ2-3, the V gene TRBV28; 7 bases agree with TRBD2. CDR3 length: 14 amino acids. J was trimmed by 4 bases and V by 6 bases; bases with no gene match: 7. Germline V lookup: CDR1 MDHEN, CDR2 SYDVKM.

This chain joins TRBV7-2 and TRBJ1-5, with D tentatively TRBD1 (5 bases). This CDR3 is 17 amino acids long. The germline V and J ends were trimmed by 5 bases and 0 bases, with 17 bases remaining between them. Germline assignment: CDR1 SGHTA and CDR2 FQGNSA. The DNA of the CDR3 is TGTGCCAGCAGCCCTCGGGGGGAGACTTATAGCAATCAGCCCCAGCATTTT. Protein product: CASSPRGETYSNQPQHF.

This clonotype was detected only a few times. This chain joins TRBV10-3 and TRBJ2-5, with D possibly TRBD2 on 5 matching bases. The germline CDR1 and CDR2 sequences are ENHRY and SYGVKD. With 0 bases removed from V and 3 bases from J, the gap between germline ends came to 8 bases. There are 14 residues in the CDR3. The CDR3 bases are TGTGCCATCAGTGAGTCTGAGGGAAAAGAGACCCAGTACTTC. Its translation is CAISESEGKETQYF.

This clonotype was detected only a few times. The gene calls are TRBV4-3 and TRBJ2-1; 11 bases map to TRBD2. Germline assignment: CDR1 LGHNA and CDR2 YSLEER. J lost 8 bases, V lost 1 base, and 4 bases had no gene match. The CDR3 runs to 15 residues. DNA of the CDR3: TGCGCCAGCAGCCAAGTAGCGGGAGGGAGACATGAGCAGTTCTTC. Protein sequence: CASSQVAGGRHEQFF.

The CDR3 DNA is TGCAGTGCTAGTACGGGCTACCCCTACAATGAGCAGTTCTTC. The encoded protein is CSASTGYPYNEQFF. The chain uses TRBV20-1 and TRBJ2-1, with unresolved D. This CDR3 region has 14 residues. CDR1 is DFQATT and CDR2 is SNEGSKA in the germline V gene (reference sequence). V lost 3 bases, J lost 2 bases, and 11 bases lay in between.

This chain joins TRBV20-1 and TRBJ2-7; TRBD1 agrees at 7 bases. Germline CDR1 reads DFQATT; CDR2 reads SNEGSKA (reference sequence). The CDR3 spans 12 residues. Unmatched junction bases numbered 6, after V lost 3 bases and J lost 7 bases. The CDR3 here is CSARTGSREQYF. CDR3 bases: TGCAGTGCTAGGACAGGGTCCAGGGAGCAGTACTTC.

This clonotype was seen at least ten times. The chain combines TRBV7-2 with TRBJ1-3, with D perhaps TRBD1 (5 bases). CDR1 and CDR2 (germline): SGHTA, FQGNSA. V was pared by 5 bases and J by 2 bases, with 10 bases between. The CDR3 totals 14 residues. CDR3 DNA: TGTGCCAGCAGCCCTACAGGTGCTGGAAACACCATATATTTT. Translation: CASSPTGAGNTIYF. Full variable domain (outside the CDR3, taken from reference TRBV7-2 and TRBJ1-3): GAGVSQSPSNKVTEKGKDVELRCDPISGHTALYWYRQSLGQGLEFLIYFQGNSAPDKSGLPSDRFSAERTGGSVSTLTIQRTQQEDSAVYLCASSPTGAGNTIYFGEGSWLTVV.

This chain connects TRBV7-9 to TRBJ2-3; 10 nucleotides align to TRBD2. Trimming took 5 bases from V and 4 from J; bases not matched to a gene: 12. The germline V gene encodes CDR1 SEHNR and CDR2 FQNEAQ (reference sequence). The CDR3 is made up of 17 amino acids. The chain's CDR3 is CASSPAASGSVSDTQYF. The DNA for the CDR3 is TGTGCCAGCAGCCCAGCGGCTAGCGGGAGTGTCTCAGATACGCAGTATTTT.

The genes are TRBV6-6 and TRBJ2-5, with D possibly TRBD2 on 6 matching bases. Trimming took off 2 bases at V and 13 bases at J, with 17 bases between the two ends. CDR1 is MNHNY and CDR2 is SVGAGI in the germline V gene (reference sequence). The CDR3 is 13 residues long. The CDR3 coding sequence is TGTGCCAGCAGTTACGTAGCATCAGAGGGAGGGTACTTC. Protein sequence: CASSYVASEGGYF.

This clonotype was found many times. The V call is TRBV12-3 or TRBV12-4, the J call TRBJ1-1; no definite D call. This CDR3 spans 14 amino acids. V was shortened by 3 bases and J by 4 bases, with 12 bases between the two germline ends. CDR3 bases: TGTGCCAGCAGTTTTGGCCAAAGGGCCACTGAAGCTTTCTTT. Amino acid sequence: CASSFGQRATEAFF.

This clonotype showed up many times. V and J are TRBV7-2 and TRBJ2-7, with a tentative D call TRBD2 (5 bases). CDR1 is SGHTA and CDR2 is FQGNSA in the germline V gene. The CDR3 contains 15 residues. V was clipped by 5 bases and J by 0 bases, with 14 bases between them. For the CDR3, the DNA is TGTGCCAGCAGCCCGAGCGGTCCGAGCTCCTACGAGCAGTACTTC. Its protein is CASSPSGPSSYEQYF.

The V call is TRBV28, the J call TRBJ1-3; D ambiguous. Germline CDR1 reads MDHEN; CDR2 reads SYDVKM. The CDR3 covers 16 residues. V was trimmed by 2 bases and J by 0 bases, leaving 11 bases between them. The CDR3 sequence is CASSLRGLSSGNTIYF. CDR3 DNA sequence: TGTGCCAGCAGTTTACGTGGACTTAGCTCTGGAAACACCATATATTTT.

This clonotype has a count of ten or more. The chain is built from TRBV7-2 and TRBJ2-7; a possible D gene is TRBD1 (5 bases). V was cut by 1 base and J by 3 bases, with 13 bases left in between. Looked up from germline, CDR1 is SGHTA and CDR2 is FQGNSA. The CDR3 has 15 residues. As DNA, the CDR3 is TGTGCCAGCAGCTTAGGCTCAGGGCTTTTCTACGAGCAGTACTTC. It codes for CASSLGSGLFYEQYF.

V gene TRBV7-2 combines with J gene TRBJ1-1; D unresolved. CDR3 size: 16 residues. The V gene's germline CDR1 is SGHTA and CDR2 FQGNSA. V dropped 5 bases and J dropped 4 bases, with 20 bases sitting between them. CDR3 in DNA: TGTGCCAGCAGCGGAGAGTGGGTGCGGGCGGTCACTGAAGCTTTCTTT. This translates into CASSGEWVRAVTEAFF. Drawing the rest from reference TRBV7-2 and TRBJ1-1, the complete variable domain is GAGVSQSPSNKVTEKGKDVELRCDPISGHTALYWYRQSLGQGLEFLIYFQGNSAPDKSGLPSDRFSAERTGGSVSTLTIQRTQQEDSAVYLCASSGEWVRAVTEAFFGQGTRLTVV.

The table lists this clonotype with many counts. The chain has TRBV7-6 and TRBJ1-1; 9 nucleotides agree with TRBD1. CDR1 is SGHVS and CDR2 is FNYEAQ in the germline V gene. There are 16 residues in the CDR3. The ends lost 4 bases at V and 5 bases at J; junction bases unmatched: 11. The DNA of the CDR3 is TGTGCCAGCAGCTGGGACGGGACAGGGCAGGAAACTGAAGCTTTCTTT. Residues: CASSWDGTGQETEAFF.

This clonotype was detected many times. This chain connects TRBV11-2 to TRBJ2-7, with a possible D match to TRBD2 (6 bases). This CDR3 comprises 13 residues. CDR1 is SGHAT and CDR2 is FQNNGV in the germline V gene. Trimming took off 4 bases at V and 8 bases at J, with 15 bases between the two ends. CDR3 coding DNA: TGTGCCAGCAGCTCCTCAACTAGCATCAAGCAGTACGTC. It translates to CASSSSTSIKQYV.

In its sample, this clonotype was seen a few times. This chain links TRBV5-6 with TRBJ2-5, with a weak D call TRBD2 (6 bases). Germline CDR1 is SGHDT and CDR2 is YYEEEE. The CDR3 totals 15 residues. Between the trimmed V and J ends, which lost 4 bases and 4 bases, there was a span of 17 bases. Written as DNA, the CDR3 is TGTGCCAGCAGCGCCACCGGGAGCGGAGGAGAGACCCAGTACTTC. Amino acid sequence: CASSATGSGGETQYF.

This clonotype was picked up a small number of times. The chain has TRBV7-2 and TRBJ2-1, with D maybe TRBD2 (5 bases). The CDR3 has 14 residues. Deletions cut 2 bases from V and 5 bases from J, with 10 bases between. Germline assignment: CDR1 SGHTA and CDR2 FQGNSA. The CDR3 region has the DNA TGTGCCAGCAGCTTAAGCACTAGTAACAATGAGCAGTTCTTC. It is translated as CASSLSTSNNEQFF.

The gene calls are TRBV7-9 and TRBJ2-5; perhaps TRBD2 as D (6 bases). V was clipped by 6 bases and J by 4 bases, with 9 bases between them. CDR1 is SEHNR, CDR2 FQNEAQ, per germline (reference sequence). The CDR3 is 12 amino acids. CDR3 nucleotide sequence: TGTGCCAGCAGGGACTACACAGAGACCCAGTACTTC. Its translation: CASRDYTETQYF.

The chain combines TRBV12-3 or TRBV12-4 with TRBJ1-4; weak D call: TRBD1 (6 bases). V lost 9 bases and J 7 bases, leaving 15 bases between the germline ends. The CDR3 covers 13 residues. The CDR3 DNA reads TGTGCCAGACCAGGGGTTGGGGGTGAAAAACTGTTTTTT. Translating it yields CARPGVGGEKLFF.

The chain links TRBV24-1 to TRBJ2-3; 10 nucleotides align to TRBD1. Germline values: CDR1 KGHDR, CDR2 SFDVKD. V lost 2 bases to trimming and J lost 4 bases; unmatched junction nucleotides: 2. The CDR3 extends over 15 amino acids. In nucleotides, the CDR3 is TGTGCCACCAGTGATTCGACAGGGGGCCCAGATACGCAGTATTTT. Its translation: CATSDSTGGPDTQYF.

V is TRBV19 and J is TRBJ2-1; D gene unclear. Germline loops: CDR1 LNHDA, CDR2 SQIVND (reference sequence). CDR3 length: 13 amino acids. V was shortened by 6 bases and J by 4 bases, with 10 bases between the two germline ends. CDR3 bases: TGTGCCAGTAGGGGGAACGAGTACAATGAGCAGTTCTTC. Translating it yields CASRGNEYNEQFF.